This T cell receptor beta chain emerged from a study of T cells in Graves' hyperthyroidism and ophthalmopathy. CDR1 is SGHRS, CDR2 YFSETQ, per germline. V dropped 7 bases and J dropped 6 bases, with 19 bases sitting between them. CDR3 size: 14 residues. Amplification yielded TCR beta CDR3 regions, with RNA transcripts as the source. The HTBI primer set drove a first-round RT-PCR of the TCR CDR3. TCRdb reanalysed the multiplex PCR reads using MiXCR and keeps one entry per CDR3 protein. The table has about 400,000 distinct CDR3 sequences, approximately 15% seen once. This clonotype appeared many times. The receptor comes from a woman aged 18 to 35 with Graves' hyperthyroidism. The sequencing sample was made of blood. This chain connects TRBV5-1 to TRBJ1-1; maybe TRBD1 (6 bases). CDR3 sequence: CASASGAGAAEAFF. The CDR3 nucleotides are TGCGCCAGCGCGTCCGGAGCGGGGGCCGCTGAAGCTTTCTTT.